What follows describes a single T cell receptor (beta chain). The data are from a study of blood T cell repertoires in COVID-19. In the study overall: From T cells, B-cell-depleted T cells, or PBMCs came the material, which was cDNA or gDNA.

Assay used: immunoSEQ multiplex PCR; TCRdb lists only in-frame clones, some missing. There are 150,000 to 200,000 clones in the sample; over 70% occur only once, and around 3% lies in the top ten. Sequencing used peripheral blood. The TCR sequence derives from a man aged 65 to 85 with acute or convalescent COVID-19.

The CDR3 loop is CASTFGTGAYEQYF. The CDR3 DNA is TGTGCCAGCACCTTCGGGACAGGGGCCTACGAGCAGTACTTC. The J gene is TRBJ2-7, the V gene TRBV6-5; 10 nucleotides line up with TRBD1. This CDR3 has 14 amino acids. The V and J ends lost 7 bases and 2 bases, in that order; junction bases with no gene match: 5. The germline gives CDR1 MNHEY, CDR2 SVGAGI.